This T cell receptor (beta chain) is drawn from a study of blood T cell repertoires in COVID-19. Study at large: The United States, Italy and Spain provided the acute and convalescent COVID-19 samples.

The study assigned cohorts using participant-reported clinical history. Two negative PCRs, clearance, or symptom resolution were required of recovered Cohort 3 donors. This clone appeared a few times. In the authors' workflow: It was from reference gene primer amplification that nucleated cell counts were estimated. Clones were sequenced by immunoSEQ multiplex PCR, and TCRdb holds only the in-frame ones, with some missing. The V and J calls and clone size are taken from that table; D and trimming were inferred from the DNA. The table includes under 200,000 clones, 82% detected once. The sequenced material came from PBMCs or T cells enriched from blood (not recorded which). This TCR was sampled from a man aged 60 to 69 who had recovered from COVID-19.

The CDR3 spells CASSLYHMRTGNTIYF. CDR3 nucleotides: TGTGCCAGCAGTTTATACCATATGAGAACTGGAAACACCATATATTTT. The chain has TRBV28 and TRBJ1-3, with D hard to call. This CDR3 region has 16 residues. In germline, CDR1 is MDHEN, CDR2 SYDVKM. V lost 1 base and J lost 2, with 12 bases in between. Complete variable domain (other parts from reference TRBV28 and TRBJ1-3): DVKVTQSSRYLVKRTGEKVFLECVQDMDHENMFWYRQDPGLGLRLIYFSYDVKMKEKGDIPEGYSVSREKKERFSLILESASTNQTSMYLCASSLYHMRTGNTIYFGEGSWLTVV.